The clone carrying this T cell receptor (beta chain) has only one observation. The antigen is undetermined. The data were taken from a study of cytomegalovirus exposure and HLA in healthy donors. Study-wide findings and caveats: Association of a missense DCLRE1C variant with TCR beta V- and J-gene trimming was reported in a later analysis.

The CDR3 is made up of 13 amino acids. CDR1 is SGHTA and CDR2 is FQGNSA in the germline V gene. Trimming left V 7 bases short and J 7 bases short, with 16 bases between. PCR was performed using 60 Vbeta and 13 Jbeta primers. Profiling relied on immunoSEQ multiplex PCR, and the TCRdb table lists in-frame clones only, not all of them. Of 150,000 to 200,000 clones in the sample, around 80% were seen once. The sample comprised PBMCs. The chain uses TRBV7-2 and TRBJ2-5; D gene unclear. This receptor was taken from a young man in good health and CMV-seronegative. Written as DNA, the CDR3 is TGTGCCAGCACCCCTGTTGAAATCGGGACCCAGTACTTC. This encodes CASTPVEIGTQYF.